This T cell receptor beta chain was sequenced during a study of cytomegalovirus exposure and HLA in healthy donors (TCRdb year 2017). As for the study more broadly: According to an earlier analysis of around 600 of the donors, 200 million or so T cells yielded roughly 110 million unique TCR beta sequences and roughly 280 Gb of sequence data. Roughly 300 gigabases of sequencing data and approximately 85 million unique TCR sequences were included in an early release covering roughly 600 HLA-typed donors. Of the 398 genotyped donors, about 80% fell in the genetic ancestry cluster associated with self-reported Caucasian donors. The number of typed donors differed by locus: about 629-640 for A, B, C, DRB1 and DQB1; approximately 520 for DQA1; 606 for DPA1; and around 470 for DPB1. An earlier analysis of several hundred of the donors applied high-throughput TCR beta sequencing to assess whether each TCR beta V gene segment acted as functional or pseudogenic. The study used immunosequencing to profile the T cell repertoires of approximately 640 subjects and linked those repertoires to cytomegalovirus serostatus. Every repertoire in the discovery cohort had been generated on one and the same sequencing platform. In addition to the first cohort of hundreds of subjects, a separate validation cohort of 130 or so different subjects was used. Genome-wide SNP genotypes for about 65% of the 666 donors were used in a later genetic analysis, which treated that subset as a discovery cohort. Because of strong linkage in the cohort, roughly five DR-DQ haplotypes were treated as single units for association and clustering. Both class I and class II loci were covered by HLA typing, at four-digit resolution. Donor age, sex, ethnicity and CMV serostatus were compiled together with the repertoire data. To study patterns of TCR occurrence, a later analysis re-analyzed previously published TCR beta repertoires from 650 to 750 donors and added high-resolution HLA genotyping. Among some 400 genotyped donors of the cohort, an average of approximately 230,000 unique TCR beta nucleotide sequences were sequenced per donor, 15% to 20% of them non-productive. The study aimed to test whether signatures of past pathogen exposure could be identified by cataloging public T cell receptors. The later analysis used no new phenotypic data to find candidate immune exposures, relying instead on TCR beta sequences and their occurrence across donors. To predict cytomegalovirus infection status, the study brought together high-throughput TCR immunosequencing, statistical association of individual TCRs with disease status, and machine learning. Summary of the overall study and its limitations: Across donors, most TCR sequences were observed very rarely, whereas some public TCRs were present in many individuals. Most CMV-associated TCR beta chains appeared to be HLA-restricted in a later analysis, and the HLA associations seemed to be driven largely by CMV exposure. Some IMGT-functional V segments, including TRBV6-2 and TRBV6-3, could not be distinguished by the 87-base-pair reads and were therefore excluded. A further reported finding was that TCR beta sequences accurately predicted the HLA-A and HLA-B alleles for most subjects in the first cohort. A later analysis associated 16,951 TCR beta sequences with specific HLA alleles at a false discovery rate of 0.05. Because HLA typing was unavailable for some donors at each locus, only the typed subset was used in association tests. The study gave a list of some 150 TCR beta chains associated with cytomegalovirus. Linkage disequilibrium might explain the correlated functional status among segregating V segments, but an unknown experimental factor could not be excluded. V-gene and J-gene trimming of TCR beta chains was associated with a missense DCLRE1C variant in a later genetic analysis, and the association was replicated in an independent cohort. When HLA alleles, especially DR and DQ, strongly co-occurred, TCR associations were difficult to assign to individual alleles. In a later analysis, HLA-associated TCR beta chains showed more clonal expansion and lower generation probabilities than non-associated chains that were equally common. Because counts were too low, about 18 rarely observed V segments, including chromosome 9 orphons, were excluded from the earlier analysis of around 640 of the donors. Sequencing depth was assumed to be roughly uniform across donors in the presence/absence analyses, though that assumption may not hold. A later analysis reported that several top co-occurrence clusters appeared linked to parvovirus B19, influenza, CMV and Epstein-Barr virus. In a later analysis, TCR association rates were found to vary across HLA loci, with the most associated TCRs seen for DRB1 alleles and the fewest for HLA-C alleles. According to a later genetic analysis, donors in an Asian-associated ancestry cluster had fewer N-insertions in productive TCRs than the roughly 670-donor mean. An earlier analysis of approximately 590 of the donors showed that most TCR beta V segments appeared in productive rearrangements either about 87% or about 30% of the time, which broadly matched IMGT annotations. In vitro tests confirmed that a few of the cytomegalovirus-associated TCR beta chains recognize cytomegalovirus antigens. A group of highly shared sequence variants was considered likely to be a technical artifact of the sequencing pipeline. The cohort was sequenced for TCR beta chains only, and without alpha or paired-chain data the features that could be detected were limited. CMV serostatus was the only immune exposure information available for the cohort. It was suggested by the authors that the approach could potentially be generalized to other disease states and immunological phenotypes. In both the original and validation cohorts, the classifier was reported to diagnose cytomegalovirus status with high specificity and sensitivity.

The library was obtained by the immunoSEQ multiplex PCR assay. For the multiplex PCR, a mixture combining 60 forward primers for TCR Vbeta segments and 13 reverse primers for TCR Jbeta segments was used. The CDR3 region of rearranged TCR beta genes was amplified from genomic DNA by a multiplex PCR assay. Amplified TCR beta libraries were sequenced as 87-base-pair reads on the Illumina HiSeq System. In the original analysis: Across the 640 or so repertoires, a later analysis counted approximately 83 million unique TCR beta chains, around 11 million of which were shared by at least two donors. To remove PCR and sequencing errors, raw reads were error-corrected and collapsed into unique sequences using a nearest-neighbor algorithm that merged closely related sequences. V, D and J gene segments were assigned by aligning CDR3 sequences to IMGT reference sequences. For a sequence to be retained, a match of at least six nucleotides to both a V gene segment and a J gene segment was required. Rearrangements were called productive when the CDR3 lacked stop codons and stayed in frame with V and J; all others were non-productive. CDR3 was defined by IMGT convention, running from the second conserved V-encoded cysteine to the conserved J-encoded phenylalanine. Sequences without an unambiguous match to a single V gene segment were excluded from the earlier analysis of 450 to 750 of the donors. In an earlier analysis of several hundred of the donors, V segments were called functional above 56.7% productive rearrangements and were called segregating when the between-donor standard deviation exceeded 5%. A statistical classification framework was developed to diagnose cytomegalovirus status using the catalog of TCR beta chain sequences. V and J gene assignment, in a later analysis, came from comparing TCR nucleotide sequences with IMGT/GENE-DB human TR gene sequences. In a later analysis, CDR3 sequences and most-parsimonious VDJ recombination scenarios were assigned using the TCRdist pipeline. In a later analysis, each TCR beta chain was defined by its CDR3 amino acid sequence together with its V-gene family, and reads lacking a unique V-gene family were excluded. In a later analysis, nearly 600 highly shared, low-generation-probability nucleotide sequences were removed to address suspected cross-contamination and a sequencing artifact. In a later analysis, a clonal expansion index was calculated for each public chain from normalized within-repertoire ranks of inferred template counts. In a later analysis, generation probabilities were computed using a VDJ recombination model fitted to out-of-frame rearrangements, and the results were checked against IGoR. In a later analysis, hypergeometric tests were used to score TCR-TCR, TCR-HLA and TCR-CMV co-occurrence, with a repertoire-size bias correction applied to TCR pairs. A later analysis estimated false discovery rates by permuting HLA or CMV assignments 20 times. In a later analysis, co-occurring TCRs were grouped using DBSCAN, and TCRdist sequence similarity was added for clustering within HLA-allele-positive subsets. Repertoires with fewer than 30,000 or more than 120,000 public chains were left out of co-occurrence clustering, as were five repertoires with anomalous nucleotide sharing. TCRdb holds this immuneACCESS table with in-frame rearrangements only. Some clones are missing; in checked studies, unresolved V genes explain under half, and the rest has no known cause. That table is the source of V, J and clone size, and D and trimming were worked out from the DNA. The sample data list about 160,000 clones, and approximately 81% of these were observed just once. About 2.1% of the sample is in the top ten clones.

The cohort comprised more than 550 healthy bone marrow donors. At the time of sampling, all cohort members were nominally healthy, though unrecorded immune exposures were likely present. The donor tested CMV seropositive and was one of the 289 seropositive cohort members. Each donor provided a peripheral blood sample, and peripheral blood mononuclear cells were used for TCR beta sequencing. The Qiagen DNeasy Blood Extraction Kit was used to extract genomic DNA from the blood cell samples. Note on this clone: No cognate antigen has been identified for it. No much larger clonotype is one base removed from it; base qualities were not supplied.

The CDR3 runs 14 amino acids, cysteine and phenylalanine included. Kept here is only the CDR3 DNA, which spans 42 bases and is read in frame from base 1. V loses 1 base of germline sequence and J loses 3 bases, and the interval between the two ends is 10 bases. In the germline V gene, CDR1 corresponds to LGHNT and CDR2 to FRNRAP. The origin of this receptor is a man younger than 35 in good health and CMV-seropositive. This chain joins TRBV12-5 to TRBJ2-7; perhaps TRBD1 is the D gene, with 6 bases matching. The sample was PBMCs. The sequenced DNA: TGTGCTAGTGGTTTGGGGGACAAGATCTACGAGCAGTACTTC. Its protein product is CASGLGDKIYEQYF.